This T cell receptor beta chain was retrieved from a study of OX40 agonist ivuxolimab in advanced cancers. About the study: Recorded diagnoses for dose-escalation patients were hepatocellular carcinoma, melanoma, renal cell or head and neck cancer. Participants, roughly 80% male, averaged roughly 59 years of age, ranging from about 20 to 80.

The germline gives CDR1 LNHDA, CDR2 SQIVND (reference sequence). Unmatched junction bases numbered 4, after V lost 5 bases and J lost 1 base. This CDR3 spans 14 amino acids. Assay used: immunoSEQ multiplex PCR; TCRdb lists only in-frame clones, some missing. The sample holds tens of thousands of clones, approximately 86% seen once. The sequence was obtained from an adult with an advanced solid tumor such as melanoma, head and neck, liver or kidney cancer. The chain is built from TRBV19 and TRBJ2-7, with 8 bases identical to TRBD2. Here the sequenced sample was CD4+ or CD8+ T cells sorted from blood, taken in a trial of the OX40 agonist ivuxolimab. CDR3 DNA: TGTGCCAGTAGTGCGGGGGGCCCATCCTACGAGCAGTACTTC. Amino acids: CASSAGGPSYEQYF.